This T cell receptor (beta chain) was sequenced in a study of blood T cell repertoires in COVID-19. Trimming took off 1 base at V and 9 bases at J, with 13 bases between the two ends. The CDR3 consists of 14 residues. Germline V gene sequence: CDR1 GTSNPN, CDR2 SVGIG (reference sequence). In the original processing: Estimation of nucleated cell counts was performed using reference gene primer amplification. Clones were sequenced by immunoSEQ multiplex PCR, and TCRdb holds only the in-frame ones, with some missing. That table supplies the V and J calls and clone size; D and trimming were determined from the DNA. The sample carries 180,000 or so clones, 80% to 90% recorded once. A single count supports this clone.

The receptor comes from a middle-aged woman with COVID-19, enrolled during active disease. Sequenced input: peripheral blood. This sequence joins TRBV30 and TRBJ1-6, with no clear D. CDR3 protein: CAWSGAFEGSPLHF. The CDR3 coding sequence is TGTGCCTGGAGTGGCGCCTTCGAGGGTTCACCCCTCCACTTT.